The present T cell receptor beta chain was sequenced within a study of blood T cell repertoires in COVID-19 (dated by TCRdb to about 2020). Looking at the study overall: The collaborator samples originated in the United States, Italy and Spain and spanned the acute and convalescent phases of COVID-19. The prospective study material was composed of cDNA or gDNA derived from T cells, B-cell-depleted T cells, or PBMCs. Subjects who had been exposed to COVID-19, were actively infected with it, or had recovered from it provided the deeply sampled blood TCRbeta repertoires that made up the dataset. The repertoires were released in a freely available public database intended as a resource for research on the immune response to SARS-CoV-2. The samples were drawn from the first 160 participants of the ongoing ImmuneRACE study and from some 1,300 subjects provided by 6 global collaborators. A de-identified subject ID, COVID-19 status, age in years and sex were almost always included in the sample metadata. HLA class I and class II types, where available, came from metadata supplied by the sample provider rather than from assay-based typing. The paper as a whole reports these results and caveats: The quantity of clinical and demographic metadata differed by source and by participant and was supplied without curation.

Inclusive of the bounding cysteine and phenylalanine, the CDR3 is 13 residues long. The DNA shown is the 39-base CDR3, in frame from base 1. V gives up 1 base and J gives up 6 bases, and the segment between their germline ends measures 9 bases. A word on this clone: The target of this receptor is not known. No much larger clone exists at a distance of one base, and base qualities are not known.

A second Seattle source provided samples from volunteer blood donors who had recovered from COVID-19. Each collaborating institution followed its own protocols to collect whole blood in K2EDTA tubes. For TCRbeta analysis, collaborators shipped samples as frozen whole blood, isolated PBMCs, or DNA extracted from either of those sample types. The immunoSEQ Assay, a bias-controlled multiplex PCR, was used to amplify TCRbeta CDR3 regions from genomic DNA. The study's own analysis went as follows. Nucleated cell counts per sample were estimated from amplification of reference gene primers within the assay. To quantify the absolute abundance of each unique TCRbeta CDR3 rearrangement, sequence reads were collapsed and filtered. For each sample, productive Simpson clonality was calculated as the square root of Simpson's diversity index across productive rearrangements. Not all clones reach the TCRdb copy of this immuneACCESS table, which keeps in-frame sequences only. Checked studies attribute under half of the gap to unresolved V genes and leave the rest unexplained. V and J calls and clone size follow that table, whereas D and trimming were derived from the DNA. Present in this sample are approximately 130,000 clones, approximately 86% of which were seen just once. 18% of the sample is held by the ten biggest clonotypes.

This chain joins TRBV12-3 or TRBV12-4 to TRBJ1-2, with TRBD1 perhaps the D gene, on 6 matching bases. The sample comprised peripheral blood. The receptor's source is a woman aged 45 to 65 who had recovered from COVID-19. The base sequence is TGTGCCAGCAGTTTAGACAGGGACGATGGCTACACCTTC. Its coded protein is CASSLDRDDGYTF.